This T cell receptor beta chain was identified in a study of T cell changes during pregnancy in multiple sclerosis. The table came from immunoSEQ multiplex PCR; TCRdb's copy has only in-frame clones and leaves some out. Among approximately 30,000 clones listed, 93% were seen once. This CDR3 region has 16 residues. V gave up 7 bases and J gave up 5 bases; unmatched junction bases: 15. CDR1 is SNHLY, CDR2 FYNNEI, per germline. This receptor was obtained from a female donor with multiple sclerosis, enrolled in a pregnancy study. This specimen was CD4+ T cells from peripheral blood mononuclear cells, taken after pregnancy. This chain links TRBV2 with TRBJ1-2, with 8 positions matching TRBD1. The CDR3 protein is CASTWPARGQPYGYTF. The CDR3 nucleotides are TGTGCCAGCACCTGGCCGGCCAGGGGGCAGCCATATGGCTACACCTTC.